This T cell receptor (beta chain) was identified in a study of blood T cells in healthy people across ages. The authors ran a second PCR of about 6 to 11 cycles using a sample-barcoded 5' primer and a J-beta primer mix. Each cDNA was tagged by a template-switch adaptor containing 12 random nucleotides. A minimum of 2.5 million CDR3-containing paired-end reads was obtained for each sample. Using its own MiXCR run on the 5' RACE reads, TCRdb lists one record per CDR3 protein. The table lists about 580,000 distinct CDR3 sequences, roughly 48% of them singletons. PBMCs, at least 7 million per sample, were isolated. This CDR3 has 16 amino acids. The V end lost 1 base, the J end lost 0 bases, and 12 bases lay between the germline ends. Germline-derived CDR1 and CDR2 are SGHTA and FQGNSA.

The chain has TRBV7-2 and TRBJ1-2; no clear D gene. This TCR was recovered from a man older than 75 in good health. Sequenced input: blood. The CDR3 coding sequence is TGTGCCAGCAGCTTAGTTCTCTTCGAGCCTAACTATGGCTACACCTTC. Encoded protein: CASSLVLFEPNYGYTF.